This entry lists 20 T cell receptor beta chains sequenced from one sample in a study of T cell responses to AZD1222 COVID-19 vaccine. Using immunoSEQ multiplex PCR, the repertoire was profiled, and TCRdb retains in-frame clones only, with some absent. This sample has more than 120,000 clones, with about 93% found just once. The starting material was peripheral blood, obtained on day 0 of AZD1222 vaccination. The receptor source for this set is an adult in good health.

V gene TRBV7-9 combines with J gene TRBJ2-3; D gene ambiguous. The CDR3 is 16 amino acids. V lost 3 bases, J lost 2 bases, and 15 bases lay in between. Germline V gene lookup returns CDR1 SEHNR and CDR2 FQNEAQ (reference sequence). The CDR3 protein is CASSFPISVPTDTQYF. The CDR3, as DNA: TGTGCCAGCAGCTTCCCGATATCCGTGCCCACAGATACGCAGTATTTT.

The chain combines TRBV9 with TRBJ2-2; D not certain. Deletions cut 0 bases from V and 1 base from J, with 7 bases between. The CDR3 spans 15 residues. Per the germline V gene, CDR1 is SGDLS and CDR2 is YYNGEE. In nucleotides, the CDR3 is TGTGCCAGCAGCGTAGGGGCAGGGAACACCGGGGAGCTGTTTTTT. Its protein is CASSVGAGNTGELFF.

This clone was detected once. The chain couples TRBV4-3 to TRBJ2-2; D perhaps matches TRBD2 (6 bases). The CDR3 is 19 residues long. Germline V gene lookup returns CDR1 LGHNA and CDR2 YSLEER. V was cut by 0 bases and J by 7 bases, with 24 bases left in between. In DNA form, the CDR3 reads TGCGCCAGCAGCCAAGATCCTACTAGCTATGCTAACTCAGGCGGGGAGCTGTTTTTT. Translated: CASSQDPTSYANSGGELFF.

The V and J genes are TRBV5-1 and TRBJ1-2, with D unclear. The V gene lost 0 bases and the J gene lost 4 bases, with 10 bases spanning the gap. The CDR3 spans 14 residues. The germline gives CDR1 SGHRS, CDR2 YFSETQ. DNA of the CDR3: TGCGCCAGCAGCTTGGAGCGTGGCAGCTATGGCTACACCTTC. Its translation: CASSLERGSYGYTF. Full variable domain (outside the CDR3, taken from reference TRBV5-1 and TRBJ1-2): KAGVTQTPRYLIKTRGQQVTLSCSPISGHRSVSWYQQTPGQGLQFLFEYFSETQRNKGNFPGRFSGRQFSNSRSEMNVSTLELGDSALYLCASSLERGSYGYTFGSGTRLTVV.

The J gene is TRBJ2-6, the V gene TRBV4-1; D is perhaps TRBD1 (5 bases). The CDR3 runs 17 residues. From germline, CDR1 is MGHRA and CDR2 YSYEKL. V was pared by 4 bases and J by 0 bases, with 13 bases between. As DNA, the CDR3 is TGCGCCAGCAGCCTCAGGGCTGCGCCCTCTGGGGCCAACGTCCTGACTTTC. It yields the protein CASSLRAAPSGANVLTF.

V usage is TRBV19 and J usage is TRBJ2-2; D is perhaps TRBD1 (6 bases). The CDR3 totals 15 residues. The V end was cut by 3 bases, the J end by 3 bases, with 11 bases between. Germline V CDR1 and CDR2: LNHDA, SQIVND (reference sequence). The CDR3 DNA follows: TGTGCCAGTAGTATCAGGGGTGGGGACACCGGGGAGCTGTTTTTT. Translating it yields CASSIRGGDTGELFF.

The chain employs TRBV7-3 and TRBJ1-6; 7 positions match TRBD1. CDR1 SGHTA and CDR2 FQGTGA come from the germline V gene. The J segment lost 6 bases and the V segment lost 5 bases, leaving 7 bases of the junction unmatched. The CDR3 totals 15 residues. This CDR3 is CASSPQGGRNSPLHF. CDR3 nucleotide sequence: TGTGCCAGCAGCCCCCAGGGGGGCCGTAATTCACCCCTCCACTTT.

The chain employs TRBV5-1 and TRBJ1-2; 7 bases line up with TRBD1. The germline gives CDR1 SGHRS, CDR2 YFSETQ. The CDR3 sequence is 15 residues long. Trimming removed 4 bases from V and 4 bases from J; junction bases left unmatched: 10. DNA for the CDR3: TGCGCCAGCAGCAACCGAGGGGGCGCGGGCTATGGCTACACCTTC. It yields the protein CASSNRGGAGYGYTF.

The V call is TRBV4-1, the J call TRBJ1-4; D may be TRBD1 (5 bases). The V end was cut by 4 bases, the J end by 8 bases, with 14 bases between. This CDR3 has 14 residues. The germline V gene has CDR1 MGHRA and CDR2 YSYEKL. The CDR3 DNA reads TGCGCCAGCAGCCTGACAGCAACTAGAGAAAAACTGTTTTTT. Its protein is CASSLTATREKLFF.

V and J are TRBV19 and TRBJ2-2; weak D call: TRBD2 (5 bases). V was trimmed by 9 bases and J by 1 base, leaving 12 bases between them. The CDR3 is made up of 14 amino acids. CDR1 is LNHDA and CDR2 is SQIVND in the germline V gene (reference sequence). The CDR3 loop reads CASGVIQNTGELFF. Here the CDR3 DNA reads TGTGCCAGCGGGGTCATCCAGAACACCGGGGAGCTGTTTTTT.

This chain joins TRBV19 and TRBJ1-6, with TRBD1 matching over 10 bases. The CDR3 has 15 amino acids. The V segment lost 10 bases and the J segment 4 bases; nucleotides outside the gene matches: 7. CDR1 and CDR2 from the germline V gene are LNHDA and SQIVND (reference sequence). The CDR3 loop reads CATLPGQGYNSPLHF. The CDR3 nucleotides are TGTGCCACCTTACCGGGACAGGGGTATAATTCACCCCTCCACTTT.

The chain links TRBV29-1 to TRBJ2-7; D perhaps matches TRBD2 (6 bases). CDR3 size: 14 residues. Germline V gene lookup returns CDR1 SQVTM and CDR2 ANQGSEA. V lost 0 bases and J lost 5, with 14 bases in between. CDR3 loop: CSVEEPKTRNEQYF. CDR3 DNA sequence: TGCAGCGTTGAAGAACCCAAGACTAGGAACGAGCAGTACTTC.

CDR3 in amino acids: CASREGTGRNNYGYTF. As DNA, the CDR3 is TGTGCCAGCAGGGAAGGGACAGGGAGGAACAACTATGGCTACACCTTC. The chain combines TRBV27 with TRBJ1-2, with 9 bases matching TRBD1. The CDR3 loop spans 16 amino acids. CDR1 MNHEY and CDR2 SMNVEV come from the germline V gene (reference sequence). The ends lost 6 bases at V and 2 bases at J; junction bases unmatched: 10.

The rearrangement joins TRBV2 to TRBJ2-7, with D maybe TRBD2 (5 bases). Germline V gives CDR1 SNHLY, CDR2 FYNNEI. The CDR3 totals 19 residues. V was clipped by 1 base and J by 0 bases, with 22 bases between them. The CDR3 DNA sequence: TGTGCCAGCAGTGAAGTAACCCGAGTTACTAGTCACTCCTCCTACGAGCAGTACTTC. This translates into CASSEVTRVTSHSSYEQYF.

The table lists this clone with a count of one. The J gene is TRBJ1-2, the V gene TRBV7-6; 9 bases align to TRBD1. CDR3 length equals 13 residues. Trimming cost V 1 base and J 8 bases; bases outside gene matches: 2. Germline CDR1 SGHVS, CDR2 FNYEAQ. The CDR3 bases are TGTGCCAGCAGCTTAGACAGGGGGCTCGGCTACACCTTC. Protein: CASSLDRGLGYTF.

The rearrangement uses TRBV19 and TRBJ1-2, with D maybe TRBD1 (5 bases). V was cut by 11 bases and J by 6 bases, with 10 bases left in between. This CDR3 is built from 10 residues. Germline V lookup: CDR1 LNHDA, CDR2 SQIVND (reference sequence). This CDR3 is CASKGHGYTF. In DNA form, the CDR3 reads TGTGCCTCAAAGGGGCATGGCTACACCTTC.

The rearrangement uses TRBV11-2 and TRBJ1-5; tentatively, D is TRBD1 (5 bases). Germline V gene lookup returns CDR1 SGHAT and CDR2 FQNNGV. The CDR3 consists of 13 residues. V gave up 5 bases and J gave up 5 bases, with 10 bases separating them. CDR3 in DNA: TGTGCCAGCAGCGAAACGGGGGATCAGCCCCAGCATTTT. This sequence encodes CASSETGDQPQHF.

This chain uses TRBV7-9 with TRBJ2-4; the D gene is possibly TRBD2 (6 bases). The CDR3 is made up of 16 amino acids. With 5 bases removed from V and 4 bases from J, the gap between germline ends came to 18 bases. The germline CDR1 and CDR2 sequences are SEHNR and FQNEAQ (reference sequence). The CDR3 loop reads CASSPHLRGGKNIQYF. In DNA, the CDR3 is TGTGCCAGCAGCCCCCACCTCCGTGGGGGGAAAAACATTCAGTACTTC. The full variable domain, in which reference TRBV7-9 and TRBJ2-4 provide the parts outside the CDR3, is DTGVSQNPRHKITKRGQNVTFRCDPISEHNRLYWYRQTLGQGPEFLTYFQNEAQLEKSRLLSDRFSAERPKGSFSTLEIQRTEQGDSAMYLCASSPHLRGGKNIQYFGAGTRLSVL.

The gene calls are TRBV5-1 and TRBJ1-6, with TRBD1 matching over 7 bases. The CDR3 has 16 residues. The J segment lost 9 bases and the V segment lost 4 bases, leaving 13 bases of the junction unmatched. Germline V CDR1 and CDR2: SGHRS, YFSETQ. The chain's CDR3 is CASSRTRGELGSPLHF. CDR3 sequence (DNA): TGCGCCAGCAGCAGGACCAGGGGGGAACTTGGTTCACCCCTCCACTTT. The full variable domain, its missing parts supplied by reference TRBV5-1 and TRBJ1-6, is KAGVTQTPRYLIKTRGQQVTLSCSPISGHRSVSWYQQTPGQGLQFLFEYFSETQRNKGNFPGRFSGRQFSNSRSEMNVSTLELGDSALYLCASSRTRGELGSPLHFGNGTRLTVT.

This chain links TRBV19 with TRBJ1-1, with D tentatively TRBD1 (5 bases). Trimming left V 3 bases short and J 5 bases short, with 13 bases between. The germline V gene has CDR1 LNHDA and CDR2 SQIVND (reference sequence). The CDR3 totals 14 residues. The CDR3: CASSISLGGTEAFF. The CDR3 coding sequence is TGTGCCAGTAGTATCTCCCTGGGGGGGACTGAAGCTTTCTTT.